These 27 T cell receptor beta chains were sequenced from one sample in a study of metastatic and nonmetastatic thyroid tumors. Via MiXCR, TCRdb re-called the PCR reads. Of around 14,000 clones in the sample, roughly 27% were seen once. Until they underwent thyroid surgery, no patient had received any treatment. The sample taken for sequencing was tumor tissue. Every receptor here comes from a female donor with papillary thyroid cancer or a benign thyroid nodule (not recorded which). Some clones in this sample may be carry-over from other donors' samples.

Turning to this clone: Sequence at one end of the junction differs from germline and may be a read error. The chain has TRBV6-4 and TRBJ2-7; 10 nucleotides match TRBD2. The CDR3 covers 15 residues. The V gene's germline CDR1 is MRHNA and CDR2 SNTAGT. The CDR3 DNA reads TGTGCCAGCAGTGACCTAGCGGGAGACGTCTACGAGAAGTACTTC. Translated: CASSDLAGDVYEKYF.

Turning to this clone: The junction differs from germline at one of its ends, possibly a read error. The chain couples TRBV3-1 to TRBJ1-5; TRBD1 matches 7 bases. The CDR3 covers 16 residues. The germline V gene has CDR1 LGHDT and CDR2 YNNKEL (reference sequence). CDR3 bases: TGTGCCAGCAGCCCCGGGACAGCGAGGTGCAATCAGCCCCATCATTTT. It is translated as CASSPGTARCNQPHHF.

Judged by abundance, this clone is medium-sized. The chain couples TRBV28 to TRBJ2-7, with D tentatively TRBD1 or TRBD2 (5 bases each). CDR1 is MDHEN, CDR2 SYDVKM, per germline. The CDR3 loop spans 16 amino acids. Trimming left V 5 bases short and J 0 bases short, with 17 bases between. CDR3 nucleotide sequence: TGTGCCAGCAGTCCCTCGGGGCCCGTACTCTCCTACGAGCAGTACTTC. Its protein product is CASSPSGPVLSYEQYF.

By share, this clone counts as medium-sized (0.01 to 0.1%). V gene TRBV20-1 combines with J gene TRBJ1-1; D is ambiguous. V lost 6 bases, J lost 3 bases, and 11 bases lay in between. The length of the CDR3 is 12 residues. CDR1 and CDR2 (germline): DFQATT, SNEGSKA (reference sequence). The CDR3 region has the DNA TGCAGTGCCCCACCCCCGGACACTGAAGCTTTCTTT. This sequence encodes CSAPPPDTEAFF.

This clone was seen at least ten times. The rearrangement links TRBV18 to TRBJ1-1; 8 bases agree with TRBD1. J lost 2 bases, V lost 0 bases, and 8 bases had no gene match. This CDR3 has 17 amino acids. The germline gives CDR1 KGHSH, CDR2 LQKENI. Here the CDR3 DNA reads TGTGCCAGCTCACCACCTGGACAGGGAGGGGGTAACACTGAAGCTTTCTTT. It codes for CASSPPGQGGGNTEAFF.

This clone has ten or more counts. V usage is TRBV2 and J usage is TRBJ2-1; the match to TRBD2 covers 10 bases. Germline CDR1 reads SNHLY; CDR2 reads FYNNEI. This CDR3 contains 16 residues. The V gene end was trimmed by 6 bases and the J gene end by 4 bases; junction bases not matched to a gene: 9. This CDR3 is CASRGSAGGGYNEQFF. CDR3 in DNA: TGTGCCAGCAGGGGCTCAGCGGGAGGGGGTTACAATGAGCAGTTCTTC.

This clone was observed a few times. Germline and junction disagree at one end, which may indicate a read error. The V gene is TRBV6-2 or TRBV6-3, the J gene TRBJ2-2; 13 bases match TRBD2. Germline CDR1 reads MNHEY; CDR2 reads SVGEGT. The CDR3 covers 17 residues. For the CDR3, the DNA is TGTGCCAGCAGAGGACTAGCGGGAGCAATGGGCACCGGGGAGCTTTTTTTT. The encoded protein is CASRGLAGAMGTGELFF.

This clone rates as medium-sized. The chain has TRBV27 and TRBJ2-7, with D tentatively TRBD1 (6 bases). The CDR3 contains 14 residues. V was pared by 5 bases and J by 5 bases, with 16 bases between. The germline gives CDR1 MNHEY, CDR2 SMNVEV (reference sequence). CDR3 residues: CASSTTDRLHEQYF. The CDR3 DNA is TGTGCCAGCAGTACCACCGACAGGTTACACGAGCAGTACTTC.

This clone was observed at least ten times. The chain couples TRBV28 to TRBJ2-3; 10 positions match TRBD2. The CDR3 consists of 15 residues. The germline gives CDR1 MDHEN, CDR2 SYDVKM. Trimming at V came to 8 bases and at J to 2 bases, leaving 7 bases not matched to a gene. The CDR3 DNA reads TGTGCCAGCGCGCGCAGCGGGAGGGCCACAGATACGCAGTATTTT. It codes for CASARSGRATDTQYF.

This clone has at least ten counts. V usage is TRBV18 and J usage is TRBJ1-5, with no clear D. Trimming removed 3 bases at V and 5 bases at J, with 8 bases between. The CDR3 spans 13 residues. Germline lookup yields CDR1 KGHSH and CDR2 LQKENI. CDR3 DNA sequence: TGTGCCAGCTCACCCAACGACTATCAGCCCCAGCATTTT. It codes for CASSPNDYQPQHF.

This clone was counted many times. Since a much larger clone is just one base distant, this may be a read error. The chain employs TRBV28 and TRBJ2-7, with D perhaps matching TRBD2 (6 bases). V was clipped by 5 bases and J by 0 bases, with 20 bases between them. The CDR3 totals 17 residues. Germline V lookup: CDR1 MDHEN, CDR2 SYDVKM. The CDR3 DNA sequence: TGTGCCAGCAGTCCCCCTTTGGGGGGAATAAACTCCTACGAGCAGTACTTC. Its translation is CASSPPLGGINSYEQYF.

This clone was observed a handful of times. The chain links TRBV2 to TRBJ1-6; D unclear. CDR1 is SNHLY, CDR2 FYNNEI, per germline. The CDR3 covers 13 residues. The ends were cut back, 6 bases at V and 2 bases at J, with 5 bases in the middle. The CDR3 loop reads CASRGTYNSPLHF. In DNA form, the CDR3 reads TGTGCCAGCAGGGGCACCTATAATTCACCCCTCCACTTT.

The chain recombines TRBV20-1 with TRBJ2-7, with D possibly matching TRBD1 (6 bases). This CDR3 is 15 amino acids long. Germline CDR1 is DFQATT and CDR2 is SNEGSKA (reference sequence). The V gene lost 6 bases and the J gene lost 2 bases, with 20 bases spanning the gap. The CDR3 region is CSAPPPSRGAYEQYF. The CDR3 region has the DNA TGCAGTGCGCCCCCCCCTTCCAGGGGTGCCTACGAGCAGTACTTC.

This clone showed up just once. This chain joins TRBV5-1 and TRBJ2-6, with D maybe TRBD1 (6 bases). Trimming removed 1 base from V and 2 bases from J, with 13 bases in between. The CDR3 length is 17 residues. CDR1 SGHRS and CDR2 YFSETQ come from the germline V gene. The CDR3 spells CASSLWDMRTGANVLTF. The CDR3 DNA reads TGCGCCAGCAGCTTGTGGGACATGAGGACTGGGGCCAACGTCCTGACTTTC.

This rearrangement joins TRBV18 to TRBJ2-5, with D possibly matching TRBD2 (6 bases). This CDR3 has 14 amino acids. Trimming stripped 1 base from V and 3 bases from J, with 9 bases between. Germline CDR1 KGHSH, CDR2 LQKENI. CDR3 DNA sequence: TGTGCCAGCTCACCACTAGCGGAAAAAGAGACCCAGTACTTC. This gives the protein CASSPLAEKETQYF.

This clone was picked up many times. The V and J genes are TRBV2 and TRBJ2-5; 7 positions match TRBD1. V shed 6 bases, J shed 3 bases, and the junction held 4 bases outside the gene matches. The CDR3 loop spans 13 amino acids. The germline gives CDR1 SNHLY, CDR2 FYNNEI. CDR3 in DNA: TGTGCCAGCAGCAGACAGGGAGAAGAGACCCAGTACTTC. Translation: CASSRQGEETQYF.

The CDR3 coding sequence is TGTGCCAGCAGCCCCGGGACAGGGTTCTACGAGCAGTACTTC. Translating it yields CASSPGTGFYEQYF. This chain connects TRBV3-1 to TRBJ2-7, with 9 bases matching TRBD1. This CDR3 comprises 14 residues. V dropped 4 bases and J dropped 3; count of bases not matched to a gene: 4. Germline lookup yields CDR1 LGHDT and CDR2 YNNKEL (reference sequence).

This clone was counted at least ten times. CDR3 loop: CASSLWGQGLYEQYF. The CDR3 DNA reads TGTGCCAGCAGCTTATGGGGGCAGGGGTTGTACGAGCAGTACTTC. J is TRBJ2-7 and V is TRBV7-2, with D possibly TRBD1 on 6 matching bases. The V gene's germline CDR1 is SGHTA and CDR2 FQGNSA. The ends were cut back, 2 bases at V and 4 bases at J, with 15 bases in the middle. This CDR3 has 15 amino acids.

This chain joins TRBV7-2 and TRBJ2-3; 7 bases fit TRBD2. Germline trimming cut 4 bases from V and 7 bases from J; bases unmatched to any gene: 11. Germline lookup yields CDR1 SGHTA and CDR2 FQGNSA. The CDR3 contains 15 residues. CDR3 DNA sequence: TGTGCCAGCAGCTATCGGGACTACTCAGTAAATACGCAGTATTTT. It encodes CASSYRDYSVNTQYF.

The rearrangement joins TRBV2 to TRBJ2-5; D is possibly TRBD2 (6 bases). Germline V lookup: CDR1 SNHLY, CDR2 FYNNEI. Trimming left V 8 bases short and J 3 bases short, with 19 bases between. CDR3 size: 15 residues. The CDR3 loop reads CASGLEGGTEETQYF. CDR3 DNA: TGTGCCAGCGGTCTGGAGGGCGGGACGGAAGAGACCCAGTACTTC.

This clone showed up many times. The chain recombines TRBV7-6 with TRBJ2-1; 13 bases are a match to TRBD2. Germline V lookup: CDR1 SGHVS, CDR2 FNYEAQ. The CDR3 consists of 15 residues. With V trimmed by 5 bases and J by 9 bases, 7 bases remained unmatched. The CDR3 DNA follows: TGTGCCAGCAGCCTAGGACTAGCGGGAGCCCGTGAGCAGTTCTTC. Amino acids: CASSLGLAGAREQFF.

This clone was counted at least ten times. At one end, the junction sequence differs from germline, possibly due to a read error. In nucleotides, the CDR3 is TGTGCCAGCAGCCTGGGGGGGCCCCCCCCCAAAAACATTCAGCACTTC. It yields the protein CASSLGGPPPKNIQHF. The rearrangement links TRBV28 to TRBJ2-4, with D possibly TRBD2 on 7 matching bases. This CDR3 region has 16 residues. CDR1 is MDHEN and CDR2 is SYDVKM in the germline V gene.

There are a few counts of this clone. A much more abundant neighbour one base away suggests this may be a read error. Different DNA sequences within this sample yield the same CDR3. The rearrangement joins TRBV6-6 to TRBJ2-6; TRBD1 matches at 7 bases. Germline CDR1 MNHNY, CDR2 SVGAGI (reference sequence). V gave up 9 bases and J gave up 0 bases; unmatched junction bases: 14. This CDR3 is 18 amino acids long. The DNA of the CDR3 is TGTGCCAGTCGGAATGACAGGGCCTACACCTCTGGGGCCAACGTCCTGACTTTC. Its protein is CASRNDRAYTSGANVLTF.

By sample fraction, this clone is medium-sized. The chain has TRBV28 and TRBJ1-6; the D is unclear. The germline gives CDR1 MDHEN, CDR2 SYDVKM. V was clipped by 2 bases and J by 4 bases, with 9 bases between them. CDR3 length equals 15 residues. DNA for the CDR3: TGTGCCAGCAGTTTAGAGCCTAATTATAATTCACCCCTCCACTTT. This sequence encodes CASSLEPNYNSPLHF.

J is TRBJ2-7 and V is TRBV20-1; D might be TRBD1 or TRBD2, each matching 5 bases. The CDR3 runs 15 residues. V was cut by 2 bases and J by 6 bases, with 20 bases left in between. CDR1 is DFQATT and CDR2 is SNEGSKA in the germline V gene (reference sequence). This CDR3 reads CSARSFGTRGSEQYF. The CDR3 DNA reads as TGCAGTGCTAGATCCTTTGGGACCCGTGGGTCCGAGCAGTACTTC.

This clone came up many times. The V and J genes are TRBV7-9 and TRBJ2-7; maybe TRBD2 (5 bases). Germline CDR1 is SEHNR and CDR2 is FQNEAQ (reference sequence). Trimming removed 3 bases from V and 4 bases from J, with 10 bases in between. The CDR3 is made up of 13 amino acids. The CDR3 region has the DNA TGTGCCAGCAGCTTTTATAGCGTTTACGAGCAGTACTTC. It specifies CASSFYSVYEQYF. Full variable domain (missing parts from reference TRBV7-9 and TRBJ2-7): DTGVSQNPRHKITKRGQNVTFRCDPISEHNRLYWYRQTLGQGPEFLTYFQNEAQLEKSRLLSDRFSAERPKGSFSTLEIQRTEQGDSAMYLCASSFYSVYEQYFGPGTRLTVT.

By frequency in the sample, this clone is medium-sized. The V and J genes are TRBV20-1 and TRBJ2-3, with D possibly being TRBD2 (6 bases). This CDR3 region has 17 residues. Germline lookup yields CDR1 DFQATT and CDR2 SNEGSKA (reference sequence). V was cut by 0 bases and J by 0 bases, with 16 bases left in between. CDR3 in amino acids: CSARDKGDWASTDTQYF. The CDR3 DNA reads as TGCAGTGCTAGAGATAAAGGGGACTGGGCTAGCACAGATACGCAGTATTTT.